The 27 T cell receptor beta chains given below trace back to one sample, sequenced in a study of regulatory T cells in long-lasting Graves disease. Time point: persistent/refractory GD, antithyroid drugs over 5 years with positive TRAb. PBMCs provided the RNA from which the TCR library was made. Libraries of TCR beta came from iRepertoire HTBI primers plus Arm-PCR of CDR3 regions. One entry per CDR3 protein results from TCRdb running MiXCR on the multiplex PCR reads. The table has about 460,000 distinct CDR3 sequences, less than 25% seen once; the top ten hold approximately 14%. This sample comprised peripheral blood mononuclear cells (PBMCs), obtained when the disease was refractory, from a patient treated with antithyroid drugs. These TCRs come from a female donor with Graves disease.

This clonotype was observed a few times. The genes are TRBV5-6 and TRBJ1-1, with D perhaps matching TRBD1 (5 bases). The germline gives CDR1 SGHDT, CDR2 YYEEEE. V gave up 2 bases and J gave up 8 bases, with 7 bases separating them. The CDR3 has 11 residues. The CDR3 here is CASSLGQEAFF. As DNA, the CDR3 is TGTGCCAGCAGCTTAGGACAAGAAGCTTTCTTT.

The J gene is TRBJ2-7, the V gene TRBV25-1, with a possible D match to TRBD2 (6 bases). The CDR3 is 14 amino acids. CDR1 is MGHDK, CDR2 SYGVNS, per germline. With 3 bases removed from V and 2 bases from J, the gap between germline ends came to 11 bases. The CDR3 reads CASSEPGEAYEQYF. CDR3 nucleotides: TGTGCCAGCAGTGAGCCCGGGGAGGCCTACGAGCAGTACTTC.

This clonotype occurred many times. The chain employs TRBV12-3 or TRBV12-4 and TRBJ2-7, with a possible D match to TRBD1 (5 bases). V was pared by 8 bases and J by 3 bases, with 23 bases between. The CDR3 has 16 residues. The CDR3 coding sequence is TGTGCCAGCGGCACGACCCCAGGGTACCTGAACTACGAGCAGTACTTC. Protein sequence: CASGTTPGYLNYEQYF.

This chain connects TRBV7-2 to TRBJ1-3; D remains ambiguous. This CDR3 spans 17 amino acids. Germline values: CDR1 SGHTA, CDR2 FQGNSA. The germline V and J ends were trimmed by 2 bases and 4 bases, with 18 bases remaining between them. CDR3 nucleotides: TGTGCCAGCAGCTTATTGCCCAGTCGGCTCTTGGGAAACACCATATATTTT. The encoded protein is CASSLLPSRLLGNTIYF.

V usage is TRBV14 and J usage is TRBJ2-2; 11 positions agree with TRBD2. Germline trimming cut 6 bases from V and 2 bases from J; bases unmatched to any gene: 5. Germline loops: CDR1 SGHDN, CDR2 FVKESK. This CDR3 comprises 16 residues. The CDR3 DNA sequence: TGTGCCAGCAGAAATACTAGCGGGGGCAACACCGGGGAGCTGTTTTTT. This translates into CASRNTSGGNTGELFF.

This clonotype was seen repeatedly, ten times or more. CDR3 region: CSVIGQGSRTEAFF. CDR3 sequence (DNA): TGCAGCGTCATTGGACAGGGCTCGAGAACTGAAGCTTTCTTT. The chain carries TRBV29-1 and TRBJ1-1, with TRBD1 identical over 8 bases. Germline V gives CDR1 SQVTM, CDR2 ANQGSEA. V lost 6 bases, J lost 5 bases, and 11 bases stayed unmatched. There are 14 residues in the CDR3. Using reference TRBV29-1 and TRBJ1-1 for the parts outside the CDR3, the full variable domain is SAVISQKPSRDICQRGTSLTIQCQVDSQVTMMFWYRQQPGQSLTLIATANQGSEATYESGFVIDKFPISRPNLTFSTLTVSNMSPEDSSIYLCSVIGQGSRTEAFFGQGTRLTVV.

This chain connects TRBV5-1 to TRBJ2-7; 11 bases fit TRBD1. Germline loops: CDR1 SGHRS, CDR2 YFSETQ. The trim removed 4 bases at V and 2 bases at J, leaving 14 bases unmatched. CDR3 length: 18 residues. CDR3 in amino acids: CASSGQGAPSGGTYEQYF. DNA of the CDR3: TGCGCCAGCAGCGGACAGGGGGCGCCGAGCGGGGGCACCTACGAGCAGTACTTC. The complete variable domain, with remaining parts taken from reference TRBV5-1 and TRBJ2-7, reads KAGVTQTPRYLIKTRGQQVTLSCSPISGHRSVSWYQQTPGQGLQFLFEYFSETQRNKGNFPGRFSGRQFSNSRSEMNVSTLELGDSALYLCASSGQGAPSGGTYEQYFGPGTRLTVT.

This clonotype showed up many times. The chain recombines TRBV7-2 with TRBJ2-5, with 8 bases aligning to TRBD1. The J segment lost 2 bases and the V segment lost 1 base, leaving 9 bases of the junction unmatched. CDR3 length: 17 amino acids. Germline V gene data show CDR1 as SGHTA and CDR2 as FQGNSA. The DNA for the CDR3 is TGTGCCAGCAGCTTAGGAGGGAGAGGGACAGGTCAAGAGACCCAGTACTTC. This translates into CASSLGGRGTGQETQYF.

About this clonotype itself: Germline is not matched at one junction end, which may reflect a read error. In DNA form, the CDR3 reads TGCAGTGCTAGAATAAGTGCGACAGGGGCCTACGCGCAGTACTTC. This translates into CSARISATGAYAQYF. The chain uses TRBV20-1 and TRBJ2-7; 8 positions match TRBD1. CDR3 length equals 15 residues. Per the germline V gene, CDR1 is DFQATT and CDR2 is SNEGSKA (reference sequence).

This clonotype has a handful of counts. The gene calls are TRBV29-1 and TRBJ2-7; D is undetermined. CDR3 length: 13 residues. V was cut by 4 bases and J by 1 base, with 11 bases left in between. From germline, CDR1 is SQVTM and CDR2 ANQGSEA. The CDR3 reads CSVVTHGSYEQYF. The DNA of the CDR3 is TGCAGCGTTGTTACGCACGGGTCCTACGAGCAGTACTTC.

This clonotype was seen many times. This rearrangement joins TRBV12-3 or TRBV12-4 to TRBJ2-5; TRBD1 matches at 9 bases. V dropped 8 bases and J dropped 0; count of bases not matched to a gene: 10. The CDR3 totals 16 residues. In DNA form, the CDR3 reads TGTGCCAGCGTTCCCGGGACAGGGCTGTACCAAGAGACCCAGTACTTC. Translated, it gives CASVPGTGLYQETQYF.

This clonotype has a count of ten or more. This chain connects TRBV6-1 to TRBJ1-2, with D maybe TRBD1 (6 bases). V was shortened by 5 bases and J by 4 bases, with 14 bases between the two germline ends. Germline V gene sequence: CDR1 MNHNS, CDR2 SASEGT. This CDR3 has 14 residues. The CDR3 loop is CASSILQGGYGYTF. CDR3 coding DNA: TGTGCCAGCAGTATTCTACAGGGCGGCTATGGCTACACCTTC.

This clonotype was detected ten times or more. The chain combines TRBV7-2 with TRBJ1-2; possibly TRBD1 for D (6 bases). Germline V CDR1 and CDR2: SGHTA, FQGNSA. The CDR3 is made up of 14 amino acids. Trimming stripped 3 bases from V and 4 bases from J, with 12 bases between. The CDR3 is CASSFNRVGYGYTF. CDR3 DNA: TGTGCCAGCAGCTTTAACAGGGTGGGCTATGGCTACACCTTC.

A word on this clonotype: A single base separates this from a much larger clone, so it may be a read error. The chain is built from TRBV15 and TRBJ2-5; D might be TRBD1 (6 bases). Per the germline V gene, CDR1 is LNHNV and CDR2 is YYDKDF (reference sequence). The V end lost 3 bases, the J end lost 4 bases, and 9 bases lay between the germline ends. CDR3 size: 13 residues. The CDR3 region is CATSRDSRETQYF. In DNA, the CDR3 is TGTGCCACCAGCAGGGACAGCCGAGAGACCCAGTACTTC.

This clonotype was counted many times. The chain couples TRBV28 to TRBJ1-5, with a weak D call TRBD1 (5 bases). The CDR3 contains 12 residues. In germline, CDR1 is MDHEN, CDR2 SYDVKM. The V and J ends lost 6 bases and 7 bases respectively, with 10 bases between them. DNA for the CDR3: TGTGCCAGCAGCAAGGGGCGACAGCCCCAGCATTTT. Translated: CASSKGRQPQHF.

This clonotype was counted many times. The chain links TRBV7-2 to TRBJ1-4; perhaps TRBD1 as D (5 bases). Trimming removed 5 bases from V and 7 bases from J, with 11 bases in between. The germline CDR1 and CDR2 sequences are SGHTA and FQGNSA. The length of the CDR3 is 13 residues. The CDR3 reads CASSRGRGEKLFF. The CDR3 DNA reads TGTGCCAGCAGCAGGGGCCGGGGTGAAAAACTGTTTTTT.

V and J are TRBV28 and TRBJ2-1; D is undetermined. Trimming pared 5 bases from V and 2 bases from J, leaving 4 bases between. Per germline, CDR1 MDHEN and CDR2 SYDVKM. CDR3 length: 12 residues. CDR3 loop: CASSRAYNEQFF. The CDR3 bases are TGTGCCAGCAGTAGGGCCTACAATGAGCAGTTCTTC.

This clonotype was detected ten times or more. The chain joins TRBV2 to TRBJ2-7; D gene uncertain. V lost 7 bases and J lost 3, with 13 bases in between. The CDR3 consists of 13 residues. Germline V lookup: CDR1 SNHLY, CDR2 FYNNEI. CDR3 in DNA: TGTGCCAGCACCAAACGCACAAACTACGAGCAGTACTTC. It specifies CASTKRTNYEQYF.

This clonotype was seen ten or more times. The rearrangement uses TRBV28 and TRBJ1-2, with D hard to call. The CDR3 is 12 residues long. The V gene lost 3 bases and the J gene lost 4 bases, with 6 bases spanning the gap. Germline CDR1 is MDHEN and CDR2 is SYDVKM. The CDR3 DNA reads as TGTGCCAGCAGTTTCGTCAGCTATGGCTACACCTTC. The encoded protein is CASSFVSYGYTF.

CDR3 DNA: TGTGCCAGCAGCCGGAGAGAGAAGGAGCAGTTCTTC. Its protein is CASSRREKEQFF. The chain joins TRBV3-1 to TRBJ2-1; D not certain. This CDR3 is 12 amino acids long. V shed 4 bases and J shed 10 bases, with 11 bases lying between them. Germline assignment: CDR1 LGHDT and CDR2 YNNKEL (reference sequence).

This chain links TRBV12-3 or TRBV12-4 with TRBJ1-2; TRBD1 matches at 8 bases. V was pared by 4 bases and J by 3 bases, with 4 bases of the junction left unmatched. The CDR3 is made up of 14 amino acids. CDR3 in amino acids: CASSYGTGDYGYTF. The CDR3 DNA follows: TGTGCCAGCAGTTATGGGACAGGCGACTATGGCTACACCTTC.

This chain connects TRBV7-6 to TRBJ1-6; 8 bases agree with TRBD1. V was pared by 5 bases and J by 8 bases, with 8 bases of the junction left unmatched. The CDR3 runs 15 residues. The germline gives CDR1 SGHVS, CDR2 FNYEAQ. The CDR3 bases are TGTGCCAGCAGCATAGGACAGGGCCTTCATTCACCCCTCCACTTT. It codes for CASSIGQGLHSPLHF.

Remarks on this clonotype: One junction end does not reproduce the germline sequence, and a read error may be involved. J is TRBJ2-2 and V is TRBV6-9; D is perhaps TRBD2 (5 bases). The CDR3 sequence is 16 residues long. Germline V gene data show CDR1 as MNHGY and CDR2 as SVAAGI. CDR3: CASGYGVGSATGELFF. The CDR3 coding sequence is TGTGCCAGCGGTTACGGGGTGGGGTCGGCCACCGGGGAGCTGTTTTTT.

V gene TRBV12-3 or TRBV12-4 combines with J gene TRBJ2-1, with D unclear. The CDR3 sequence is 15 residues long. Trimming stripped 5 bases from V and 0 bases from J, with 11 bases between. As DNA, the CDR3 is TGTGCCAGCAGTGTGATCCCGAGCTCCTACAATGAGCAGTTCTTC. Translation: CASSVIPSSYNEQFF.

This clonotype was detected many times. This chain joins TRBV7-2 and TRBJ1-2, with TRBD1 as a possible D gene (5 bases). CDR1 is SGHTA, CDR2 FQGNSA, per germline. With 5 bases removed from V and 8 bases from J, the gap between germline ends came to 24 bases. The CDR3 has 16 amino acids. The CDR3 sequence is CASSPRDGAHLGGYTF. The CDR3 bases are TGTGCCAGCAGCCCCCGGGACGGGGCCCACTTGGGGGGCTACACCTTC.

The chain is built from TRBV6-5 and TRBJ1-2; D remains ambiguous. The CDR3 covers 12 residues. Looked up from germline, CDR1 is MNHEY and CDR2 is SVGAGI. With 2 bases removed from V and 5 bases from J, the gap between germline ends came to 6 bases. CDR3 sequence (DNA): TGTGCCAGCAGTTACCCCAGTTATGGCTACACCTTC. It yields the protein CASSYPSYGYTF.

The sample holds many counts of this clonotype. The rearrangement links TRBV6-5 to TRBJ2-7, with D tentatively TRBD2 (6 bases). The CDR3 is made up of 14 amino acids. The germline V gene has CDR1 MNHEY and CDR2 SVGAGI. The ends were cut back, 3 bases at V and 2 bases at J, with 11 bases in the middle. CDR3 in DNA: TGTGCCAGCAGTTATCCGGCGGGAACCTACGAGCAGTACTTC. It specifies CASSYPAGTYEQYF.